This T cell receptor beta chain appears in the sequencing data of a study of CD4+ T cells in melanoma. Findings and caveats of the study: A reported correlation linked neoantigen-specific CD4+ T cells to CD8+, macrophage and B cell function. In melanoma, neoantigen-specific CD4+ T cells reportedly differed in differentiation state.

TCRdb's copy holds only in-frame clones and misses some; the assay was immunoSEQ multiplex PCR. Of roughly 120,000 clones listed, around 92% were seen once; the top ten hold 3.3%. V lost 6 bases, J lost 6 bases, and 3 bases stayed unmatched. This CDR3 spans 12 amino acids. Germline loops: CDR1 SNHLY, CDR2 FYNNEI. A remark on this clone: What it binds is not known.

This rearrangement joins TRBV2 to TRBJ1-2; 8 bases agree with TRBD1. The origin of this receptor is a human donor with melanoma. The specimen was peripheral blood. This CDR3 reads CASRDRANGYTF. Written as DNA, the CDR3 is TGTGCCAGCAGGGACAGGGCGAATGGCTACACCTTC.